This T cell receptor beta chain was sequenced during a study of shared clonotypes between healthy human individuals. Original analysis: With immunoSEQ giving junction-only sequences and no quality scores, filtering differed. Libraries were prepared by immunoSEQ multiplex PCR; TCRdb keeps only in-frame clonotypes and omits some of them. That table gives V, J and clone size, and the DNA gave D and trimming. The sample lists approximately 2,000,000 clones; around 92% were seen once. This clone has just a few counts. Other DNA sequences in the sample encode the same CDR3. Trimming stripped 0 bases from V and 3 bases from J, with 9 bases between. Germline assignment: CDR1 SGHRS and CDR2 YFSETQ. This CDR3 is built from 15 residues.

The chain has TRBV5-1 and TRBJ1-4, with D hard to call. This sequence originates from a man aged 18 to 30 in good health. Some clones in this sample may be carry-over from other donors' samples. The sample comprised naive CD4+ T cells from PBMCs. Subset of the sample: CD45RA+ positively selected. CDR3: CASSLEAAANEKLFF. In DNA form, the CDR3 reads TGCGCCAGCAGCTTGGAAGCCGCGGCTAATGAAAAACTGTTTTTT.